This TCR beta chain was identified during a study of shared clonotypes between healthy human individuals. HIV-negative, healthy adults without recent acute infections or vaccinations were the donors. Only a few counts were recorded for this clone. Its target is unknown. General study points: Researchers found naive subsets generally carried larger estimated richness than memory subsets.

Produced via immunoSEQ multiplex PCR; TCRdb's table is partial and in-frame only. This sample carries around 320,000 clones, around 87% of them seen once, and the ten largest clones take 15% to 20%. Trimming removed 1 base at V and 0 bases at J, with 16 bases between. The CDR3 sequence is 19 residues long. The germline V gene encodes CDR1 MNHNS and CDR2 SASEGT. Specimen: memory CD8+ T cells sorted from blood. The subset denotes: CD45RO+ cells pooled with CCR7-negative TemRA cells. The rearrangement uses TRBV6-1 and TRBJ1-6; maybe TRBD1 (6 bases). This sequence originates from a man aged 18 to 29 in good health. The CDR3 region is CASSEGQVDYHSYNSPLHF. The CDR3 DNA follows: TGTGCCAGCAGTGAAGGACAGGTCGATTACCACTCCTATAATTCACCCCTCCACTTT.